One sample yielded the 27 T cell receptor beta chains listed below, sequenced in a study of T cell responses to AZD1222 COVID-19 vaccine. Method: immunoSEQ multiplex PCR; TCRdb's copy keeps in-frame clones and lacks some. The repertoire holds 80,000 or so clones, around nine tenths seen once, with 3.5% to 5.5% in the top ten. The sample was peripheral blood, taken on day 0 of MenACWY control vaccination. Every receptor here comes from an adult in good health.

The chain carries TRBV28 and TRBJ2-5; 10 bases map to TRBD2. Germline trimming cut 6 bases from V and 2 bases from J; bases unmatched to any gene: 6. CDR1 and CDR2 (germline): MDHEN, SYDVKM. The CDR3 has 15 residues. The CDR3 loop is CASRELAGRQETQYF. As DNA, the CDR3 is TGTGCCAGCAGAGAACTAGCGGGACGACAAGAGACCCAGTACTTC.

J is TRBJ2-5 and V is TRBV19, with TRBD1 matching over 12 bases. Unmatched junction bases numbered 7, after V lost 7 bases and J lost 4 bases. CDR1 LNHDA and CDR2 SQIVND come from the germline V gene (reference sequence). The CDR3 runs 15 residues. The DNA for the CDR3 is TGTGCCAGTAACCTGGGACAGGGGGCATCAGAGACCCAGTACTTC. Translated: CASNLGQGASETQYF.

The J gene is TRBJ2-1, the V gene TRBV11-3; 7 bases are a match to TRBD2. In germline, CDR1 is SGHNT, CDR2 YENEEA. The CDR3 has 17 amino acids. Trimming at V came to 4 bases and at J to 10 bases, leaving 19 bases not matched to a gene. The CDR3 sequence: CASSSDSTSRTQAEQFF. The CDR3 DNA reads as TGTGCCAGCAGCTCCGATTCGACTAGCCGAACCCAAGCGGAGCAGTTCTTC.

The chain joins TRBV29-1 to TRBJ2-7; TRBD1 matches 8 bases. V lost 6 bases to trimming and J lost 2 bases; unmatched junction nucleotides: 9. Per germline, CDR1 SQVTM and CDR2 ANQGSEA. This CDR3 has 14 residues. The CDR3, as DNA: TGCAGCGTAGGCAATGAGACAGGGGCCTACGAGCAGTACTTC. Residues: CSVGNETGAYEQYF.

The V call is TRBV6-5, the J call TRBJ1-1; D perhaps matches TRBD1 (5 bases). Trimming removed 10 bases at V and 4 bases at J, with 13 bases between. Germline V lookup: CDR1 MNHEY, CDR2 SVGAGI. The CDR3 sequence is 12 residues long. The CDR3 is CAISTGLTEAFF. CDR3 in DNA: TGTGCCATTTCAACGGGGCTCACTGAAGCTTTCTTT.

This chain links TRBV5-1 with TRBJ1-1, with 9 bases fitting TRBD1. Germline CDR1 is SGHRS and CDR2 is YFSETQ. The CDR3 runs 14 residues. The junction had 2 bases not matched to a gene; V was cut back by 1 base and J by 4 bases. CDR3 DNA sequence: TGCGCCAGCAGCTTGACAGGGGGCGGCACTGAAGCTTTCTTT. Translating gives CASSLTGGGTEAFF.

This clone has only one observation. The chain's CDR3 is CASSPGGSQETQYF. The CDR3 DNA sequence: TGTGCCAGCTCACCTGGAGGGAGCCAAGAGACCCAGTACTTC. The rearrangement joins TRBV18 to TRBJ2-5; TRBD2 might be the D (6 bases). Germline V CDR1 and CDR2: KGHSH, LQKENI. The CDR3 consists of 14 residues. The V and J ends lost 3 bases and 1 base respectively, with 9 bases between them.

This clone was seen more than once but under ten times. The rearrangement uses TRBV28 and TRBJ2-1; the match to TRBD2 covers 8 bases. The V segment lost 4 bases and the J segment 4 bases; nucleotides outside the gene matches: 15. CDR1 is MDHEN and CDR2 is SYDVKM in the germline V gene. The CDR3 is made up of 18 amino acids. CDR3 DNA: TGTGCCAGCAGTTCTACAGTCCCCGGCGGGACTAGATACAATGAGCAGTTCTTC. Translating it yields CASSSTVPGGTRYNEQFF. Complete variable domain (other parts from reference TRBV28 and TRBJ2-1): DVKVTQSSRYLVKRTGEKVFLECVQDMDHENMFWYRQDPGLGLRLIYFSYDVKMKEKGDIPEGYSVSREKKERFSLILESASTNQTSMYLCASSSTVPGGTRYNEQFFGPGTRLTVL.

The rearrangement joins TRBV27 to TRBJ1-2, with 8 bases identical to TRBD1. The CDR3 is 13 residues long. Losses at the gene ends were 5 bases for V and 8 bases for J; bases not matched to a gene: 7. Germline CDR1 is MNHEY and CDR2 is SMNVEV (reference sequence). The DNA for the CDR3 is TGTGCCAGCAGTCCTCCGGACAGGGACGGCTACACCTTC. As protein: CASSPPDRDGYTF.

This clone was observed once. This chain uses TRBV6-2 or TRBV6-3 with TRBJ1-5, with 8 bases lining up with TRBD1. V was clipped by 4 bases and J by 7 bases; unmatched bases: 9. Germline lookup yields CDR1 MNHEY and CDR2 SVGEGT. The CDR3 covers 15 residues. The CDR3 is CASSSGDRGGQPQHF. CDR3 nucleotides: TGTGCCAGCAGTTCGGGAGACAGGGGTGGCCAGCCCCAGCATTTT.

This chain uses TRBV9 with TRBJ1-1, with TRBD1 as a possible D gene (6 bases). This CDR3 region has 12 residues. CDR1 is SGDLS, CDR2 YYNGEE, per germline. The germline V and J ends were trimmed by 3 bases and 8 bases, with 11 bases remaining between them. This chain's CDR3 is CASSAGTQEAFF. CDR3 nucleotide sequence: TGTGCCAGCAGCGCCGGGACACAGGAAGCTTTCTTT.

The chain has TRBV28 and TRBJ1-3; D is possibly TRBD1 (6 bases). CDR3 length: 17 residues. In germline, CDR1 is MDHEN, CDR2 SYDVKM. V shed 6 bases and J shed 1 base, with 19 bases lying between them. CDR3 protein: CASRSSGGGKSGNTIYF. The CDR3 nucleotides are TGTGCCAGCAGATCCTCAGGAGGGGGGAAATCTGGAAACACCATATATTTT.

The V call is TRBV7-9, the J call TRBJ2-7, with a weak D call TRBD2 (5 bases). Trimming cost V 5 bases and J 1 base, with 12 bases left between them. Looked up from germline, CDR1 is SEHNR and CDR2 is FQNEAQ (reference sequence). The CDR3 runs 14 residues. Here the CDR3 DNA reads TGTGCCAGCAGCCCGAGGGTAACTTCCTACGAGCAGTACTTC. This translates into CASSPRVTSYEQYF.

This chain joins TRBV29-1 and TRBJ1-1; D gene unclear. CDR1 is SQVTM, CDR2 ANQGSEA, per germline. The CDR3 has 14 amino acids. V was shortened by 8 bases and J by 8 bases, with 24 bases between the two germline ends. CDR3 amino acids: CSFLTSFPGEEAFF. CDR3 nucleotides: TGCAGCTTTCTGACCTCTTTCCCGGGTGAAGAAGCTTTCTTT.

The chain combines TRBV28 with TRBJ1-4; TRBD1 aligns across 7 bases. The V and J ends lost 8 bases and 4 bases, in that order; junction bases with no gene match: 7. CDR1 is MDHEN, CDR2 SYDVKM, per germline. The CDR3 has 14 residues. CDR3 sequence (DNA): TGTGCCAGCTCGCCGGGACAGAATAATGAAAAACTGTTTTTT. It is translated as CASSPGQNNEKLFF.

The rearrangement links TRBV18 to TRBJ1-4, with 11 positions matching TRBD1. The J segment lost 7 bases and the V segment lost 5 bases, leaving 3 bases of the junction unmatched. Germline V gives CDR1 KGHSH, CDR2 LQKENI. The CDR3 has 14 amino acids. The CDR3 protein is CASSSGTGGEKLFF. CDR3 in DNA: TGTGCCAGCTCATCCGGGACAGGGGGTGAAAAACTGTTTTTT.

This rearrangement joins TRBV13 to TRBJ2-5, with TRBD2 matching 9 bases. Per germline, CDR1 PRHDT and CDR2 FYEKMQ (reference sequence). The CDR3 loop spans 16 amino acids. V shed 5 bases, J shed 5 bases, and the junction held 12 bases outside the gene matches. The CDR3 DNA sequence: TGTGCCAGCAGCCCCGATGGCGGGAGGGACGTGGAGACCCAGTACTTC. This encodes CASSPDGGRDVETQYF.

The rearrangement joins TRBV3-1 (or the pseudogene TRBV3-2) to TRBJ1-4; no clear D gene. V was shortened by 4 bases and J by 8 bases, with 14 bases between the two germline ends. The CDR3 is 14 amino acids. CDR1 is LGHDT, CDR2 YNNKEL, per germline (reference sequence). The DNA of the CDR3 is TGTGCCAGCAGCCCTCCCCAGGCGGGGGAAAAACTGTTTTTT. Amino acids: CASSPPQAGEKLFF.

Only one count was recorded for this clone. This chain links TRBV5-6 with TRBJ1-1; D gene unclear. The CDR3 totals 12 residues. V lost 1 base and J 3 bases, leaving 4 bases between the germline ends. Germline CDR1 SGHDT, CDR2 YYEEEE. In DNA, the CDR3 is TGTGCCAGCAGCTTGTTCGACACTGAAGCTTTCTTT. Translated, it gives CASSLFDTEAFF.

Comments on this clone: The junction departs from the called germline gene at one end, perhaps through a read error. V and J are TRBV5-1 and TRBJ2-5, with 8 bases identical to TRBD1. CDR3 length equals 14 residues. CDR1 and CDR2 (germline): SGHRS, YFSETQ. The CDR3: CASSLGQEEETQYF. CDR3 nucleotide sequence: TGCGCCAGCAGTTTGGGACAGGAGGAAGAGACCCAGTACTTC.

This chain uses TRBV13 with TRBJ1-1; the match to TRBD1 covers 8 bases. The CDR3 runs to 14 residues. Germline CDR1 and CDR2: PRHDT and FYEKMQ (reference sequence). The V and J ends lost 5 bases and 7 bases, in that order; junction bases with no gene match: 9. The CDR3 coding sequence is TGTGCCAGCAGCCCCGGACAGGGTAGAAGTGAAGCTTTCTTT. Amino acid sequence: CASSPGQGRSEAFF.

This chain joins TRBV10-3 and TRBJ2-1; no reliable D call. V gave up 10 bases and J gave up 7 bases, with 11 bases separating them. This CDR3 contains 11 residues. The V gene's germline CDR1 is ENHRY and CDR2 SYGVKD. The CDR3 nucleotides read TGTGCCACGACCGAGATGAATGAGCAGTTCTTC. This codes for CATTEMNEQFF.

The CDR3 loop is CSASHEANTIYF. In DNA, the CDR3 is TGCAGTGCTAGTCACGAGGCCAACACCATATATTTT. V gene TRBV20-1 combines with J gene TRBJ1-3; D is unclear. The V and J ends lost 3 bases and 7 bases respectively, with 10 bases between them. CDR1 and CDR2 from the germline V gene are DFQATT and SNEGSKA (reference sequence). This CDR3 is 12 amino acids long.

The chain couples TRBV24-1 to TRBJ1-3; D gene unclear. The CDR3 runs 14 residues. V lost 3 bases to trimming and J lost 0 bases, with 5 bases between them. Germline V gene lookup returns CDR1 KGHDR and CDR2 SFDVKD. The CDR3: CATSDKSSGNTIYF. CDR3 DNA: TGTGCCACCAGTGATAAGAGCTCTGGAAACACCATATATTTT.

The CDR3 reads CAISELGGTEAFF. CDR3 coding DNA: TGTGCCATCAGTGAGTTGGGGGGGACTGAAGCTTTCTTT. The chain couples TRBV10-3 to TRBJ1-1, with D maybe TRBD1 (5 bases). The CDR3 is 13 amino acids. From germline, CDR1 is ENHRY and CDR2 SYGVKD. Trimming left V 1 base short and J 5 bases short, with 8 bases between.

J is TRBJ1-6 and V is TRBV30, with D possibly being TRBD1 (5 bases). Trimming took 1 base from V and 7 from J, leaving 5 bases between them. The CDR3 consists of 12 residues. Germline V gives CDR1 GTSNPN, CDR2 SVGIG (reference sequence). The CDR3 DNA reads TGTGCCTGGAGTGAGGGGAATTCACCCCTCCACTTT. Its translation: CAWSEGNSPLHF.

The chain combines TRBV28 with TRBJ1-2; D is unclear. The V end was cut by 7 bases, the J end by 8 bases, with 20 bases between. Germline assignment: CDR1 MDHEN and CDR2 SYDVKM. The CDR3 is made up of 14 amino acids. CDR3 amino acids: CASTLAGEYGGYTF. The CDR3 DNA reads as TGTGCCAGCACCCTGGCGGGCGAATACGGCGGCTACACCTTC.